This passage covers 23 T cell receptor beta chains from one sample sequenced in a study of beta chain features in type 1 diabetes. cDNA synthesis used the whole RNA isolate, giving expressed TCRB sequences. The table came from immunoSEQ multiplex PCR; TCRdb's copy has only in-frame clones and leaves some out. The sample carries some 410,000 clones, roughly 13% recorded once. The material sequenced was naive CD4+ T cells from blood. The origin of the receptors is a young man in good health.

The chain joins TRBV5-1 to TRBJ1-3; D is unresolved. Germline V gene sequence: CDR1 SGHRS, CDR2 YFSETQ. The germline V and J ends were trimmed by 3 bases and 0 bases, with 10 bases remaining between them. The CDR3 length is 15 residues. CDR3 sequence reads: CASSSAASSGNTIYF. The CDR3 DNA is TGCGCCAGCAGCTCGGCGGCTAGCTCTGGAAACACCATATATTTT.

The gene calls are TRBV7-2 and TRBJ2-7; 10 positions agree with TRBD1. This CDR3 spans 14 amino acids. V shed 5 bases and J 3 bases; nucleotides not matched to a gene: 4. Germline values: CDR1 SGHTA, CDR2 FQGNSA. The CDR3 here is CASSQDRGFYEQYF. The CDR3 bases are TGTGCCAGCAGCCAGGACAGGGGGTTCTACGAGCAGTACTTC.

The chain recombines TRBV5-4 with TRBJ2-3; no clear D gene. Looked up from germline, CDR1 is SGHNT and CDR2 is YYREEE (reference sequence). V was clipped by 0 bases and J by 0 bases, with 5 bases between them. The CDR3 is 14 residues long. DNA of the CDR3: TGTGCCAGCAGCTTGGCCCCTAGCACAGATACGCAGTATTTT. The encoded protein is CASSLAPSTDTQYF.

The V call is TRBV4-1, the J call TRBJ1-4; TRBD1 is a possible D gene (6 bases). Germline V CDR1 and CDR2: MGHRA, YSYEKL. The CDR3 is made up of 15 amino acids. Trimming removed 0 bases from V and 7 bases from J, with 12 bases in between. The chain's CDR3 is CASSQERGAREKLFF. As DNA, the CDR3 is TGCGCCAGCAGCCAAGAGCGGGGGGCTCGTGAAAAACTGTTTTTT.

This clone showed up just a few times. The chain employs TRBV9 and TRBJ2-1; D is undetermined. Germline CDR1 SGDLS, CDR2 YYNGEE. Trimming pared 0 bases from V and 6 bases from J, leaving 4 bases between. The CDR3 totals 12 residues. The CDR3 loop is CASSVGTNEQFF. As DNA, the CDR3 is TGTGCCAGCAGCGTAGGCACCAATGAGCAGTTCTTC.

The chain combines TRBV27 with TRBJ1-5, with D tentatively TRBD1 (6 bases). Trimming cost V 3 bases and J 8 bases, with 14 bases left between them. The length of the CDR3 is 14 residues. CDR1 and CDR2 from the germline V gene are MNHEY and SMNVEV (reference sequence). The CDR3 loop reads CASSFSQGWEPQHF. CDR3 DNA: TGTGCCAGCAGTTTCTCACAGGGCTGGGAGCCCCAGCATTTT.

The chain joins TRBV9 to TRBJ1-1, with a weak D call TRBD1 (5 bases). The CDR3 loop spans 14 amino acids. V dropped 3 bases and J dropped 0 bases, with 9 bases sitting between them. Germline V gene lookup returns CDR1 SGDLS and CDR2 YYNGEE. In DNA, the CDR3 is TGTGCCAGCAGCGCACAGGCGTTGAACACTGAAGCTTTCTTT. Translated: CASSAQALNTEAFF.

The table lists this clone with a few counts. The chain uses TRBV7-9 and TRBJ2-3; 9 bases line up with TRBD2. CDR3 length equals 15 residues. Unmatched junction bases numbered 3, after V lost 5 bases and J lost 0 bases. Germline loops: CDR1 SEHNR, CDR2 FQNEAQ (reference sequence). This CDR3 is CASSPTSGSTDTQYF. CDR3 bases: TGTGCCAGCAGCCCTACTAGCGGGAGCACAGATACGCAGTATTTT.

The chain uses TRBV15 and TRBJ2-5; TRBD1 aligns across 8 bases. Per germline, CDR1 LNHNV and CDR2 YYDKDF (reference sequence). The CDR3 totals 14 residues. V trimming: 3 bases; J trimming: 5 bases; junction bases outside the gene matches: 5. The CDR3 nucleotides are TGTGCCACCAGCAGGGACAGGGTCGCCGAGACCCAGTACTTC. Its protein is CATSRDRVAETQYF.

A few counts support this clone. The CDR3 DNA sequence: TGTGCCAGCAGCTCCTCACTAGCGGGAGATACGCAGTATTTT. It encodes CASSSSLAGDTQYF. V and J are TRBV7-2 and TRBJ2-3, with 9 positions matching TRBD2. Per germline, CDR1 SGHTA and CDR2 FQGNSA. V lost 4 bases to trimming and J lost 5 bases; unmatched junction nucleotides: 4. This CDR3 is 14 amino acids long.

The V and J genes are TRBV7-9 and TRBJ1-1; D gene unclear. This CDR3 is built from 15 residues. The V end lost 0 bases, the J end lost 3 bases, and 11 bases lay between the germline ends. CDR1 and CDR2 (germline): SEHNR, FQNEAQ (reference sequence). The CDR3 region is CASSLAFHAHTEAFF. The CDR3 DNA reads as TGTGCCAGCAGCTTAGCGTTCCACGCACACACTGAAGCTTTCTTT. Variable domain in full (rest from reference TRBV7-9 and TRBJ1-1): DTGVSQNPRHKITKRGQNVTFRCDPISEHNRLYWYRQTLGQGPEFLTYFQNEAQLEKSRLLSDRFSAERPKGSFSTLEIQRTEQGDSAMYLCASSLAFHAHTEAFFGQGTRLTVV.

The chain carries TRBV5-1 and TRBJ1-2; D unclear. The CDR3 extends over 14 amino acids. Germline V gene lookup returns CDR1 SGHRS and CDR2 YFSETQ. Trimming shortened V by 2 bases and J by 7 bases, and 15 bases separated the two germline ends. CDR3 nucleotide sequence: TGCGCCAGCAGCTTCTTGGGAGGTGATAGTGGCTACACCTTC. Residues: CASSFLGGDSGYTF. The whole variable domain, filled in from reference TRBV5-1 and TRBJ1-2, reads KAGVTQTPRYLIKTRGQQVTLSCSPISGHRSVSWYQQTPGQGLQFLFEYFSETQRNKGNFPGRFSGRQFSNSRSEMNVSTLELGDSALYLCASSFLGGDSGYTFGSGTRLTVV.

The CDR3 DNA follows: TGTGCCAGCAGCGGGCCGAAAGGGGGCGGCAGGGTCGAGCAGTACGTC. Its protein product is CASSGPKGGGRVEQYV. This sequence joins TRBV21-1 and TRBJ2-7; the table calls TRBD1, which could not be checked here. TRBV21-1 is a pseudogene. The CDR3 sequence is 16 residues long.

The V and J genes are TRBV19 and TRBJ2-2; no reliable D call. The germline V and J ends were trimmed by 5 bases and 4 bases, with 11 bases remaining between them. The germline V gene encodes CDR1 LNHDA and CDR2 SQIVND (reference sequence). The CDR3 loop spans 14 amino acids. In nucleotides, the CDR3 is TGTGCCAGTAGTGGTACCCGACGCACCGGGGAGCTGTTTTTT. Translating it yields CASSGTRRTGELFF. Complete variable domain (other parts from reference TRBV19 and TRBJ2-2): DGGITQSPKYLFRKEGQNVTLSCEQNLNHDAMYWYRQDPGQGLRLIYYSQIVNDFQKGDIAEGYSVSREKKESFPLTVTSAQKNPTAFYLCASSGTRRTGELFFGEGSRLTVL.

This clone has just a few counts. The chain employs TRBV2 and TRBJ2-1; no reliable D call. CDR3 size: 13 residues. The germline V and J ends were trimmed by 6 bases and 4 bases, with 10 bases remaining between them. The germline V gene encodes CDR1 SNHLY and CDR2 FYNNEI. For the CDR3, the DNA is TGTGCCAGCAGAATGACTTTTTACAATGAGCAGTTCTTC. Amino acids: CASRMTFYNEQFF.

CDR3 amino acids: CASSDGTSGEQFF. The CDR3 DNA reads TGTGCCAGCAGCGACGGGACTAGCGGTGAGCAGTTCTTC. The chain couples TRBV9 to TRBJ2-1; 11 nucleotides align to TRBD2. CDR3 size: 13 residues. Germline CDR1 is SGDLS and CDR2 is YYNGEE. Losses at the gene ends were 3 bases for V and 9 bases for J; bases not matched to a gene: 2.

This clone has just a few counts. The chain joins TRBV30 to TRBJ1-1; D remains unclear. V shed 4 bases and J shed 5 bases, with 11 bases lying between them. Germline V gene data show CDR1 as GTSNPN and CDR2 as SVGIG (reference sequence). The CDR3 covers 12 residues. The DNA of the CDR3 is TGTGCCTGGATGACCAGGAGAACTGAAGCTTTCTTT. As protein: CAWMTRRTEAFF.

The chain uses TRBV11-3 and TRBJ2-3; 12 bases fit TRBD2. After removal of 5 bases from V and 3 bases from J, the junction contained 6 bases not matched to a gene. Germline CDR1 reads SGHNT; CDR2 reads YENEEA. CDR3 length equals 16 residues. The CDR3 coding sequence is TGTGCCAGCAGCGCCCGGACTAGCGGGATTACAGATACGCAGTATTTT. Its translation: CASSARTSGITDTQYF.

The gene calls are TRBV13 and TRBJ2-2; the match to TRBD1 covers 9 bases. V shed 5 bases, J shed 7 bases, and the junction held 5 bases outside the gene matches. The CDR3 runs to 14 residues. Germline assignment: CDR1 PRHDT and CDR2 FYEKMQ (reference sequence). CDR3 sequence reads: CASSGDRAYGELFF. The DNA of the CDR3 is TGTGCCAGCAGCGGGGACAGGGCCTACGGGGAGCTGTTTTTT. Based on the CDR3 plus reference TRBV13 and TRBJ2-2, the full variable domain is AAGVIQSPRHLIKEKRETATLKCYPIPRHDTVYWYQQGPGQDPQFLISFYEKMQSDKGSIPDRFSAQQFSDYHSELNMSSLELGDSALYFCASSGDRAYGELFFGEGSRLTVL.

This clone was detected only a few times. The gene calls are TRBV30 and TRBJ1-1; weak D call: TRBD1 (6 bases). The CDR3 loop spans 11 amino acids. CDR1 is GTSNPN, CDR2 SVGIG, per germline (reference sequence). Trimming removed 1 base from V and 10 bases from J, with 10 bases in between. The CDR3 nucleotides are TGTGCCTGGAGTGGACAGGCGAGAGCTTTCTTT. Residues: CAWSGQARAFF.

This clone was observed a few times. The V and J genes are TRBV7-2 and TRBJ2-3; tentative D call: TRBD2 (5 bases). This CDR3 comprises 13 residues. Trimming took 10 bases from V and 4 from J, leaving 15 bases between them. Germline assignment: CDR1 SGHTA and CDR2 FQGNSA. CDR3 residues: CANSWRRSDTQYF. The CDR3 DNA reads TGTGCCAACTCTTGGAGGAGGTCAGATACGCAGTATTTT.

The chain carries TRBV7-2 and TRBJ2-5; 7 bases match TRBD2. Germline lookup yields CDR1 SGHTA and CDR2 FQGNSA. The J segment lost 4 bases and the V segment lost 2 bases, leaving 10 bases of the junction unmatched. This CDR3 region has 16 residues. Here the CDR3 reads CASSLSGTQRRETQYF. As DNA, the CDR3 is TGTGCCAGCAGCTTAAGCGGGACTCAACGGCGAGAGACCCAGTACTTC.

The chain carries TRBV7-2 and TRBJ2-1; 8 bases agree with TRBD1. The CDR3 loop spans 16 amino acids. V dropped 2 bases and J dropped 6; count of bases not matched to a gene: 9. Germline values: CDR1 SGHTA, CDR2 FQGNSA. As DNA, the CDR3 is TGTGCCAGCAGCTTAAGAGGTCAGGGGGCGGGCAATGAGCAGTTCTTC. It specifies CASSLRGQGAGNEQFF.